The source of this TCR beta chain is a study of blood T cell repertoires in COVID-19. At the level of the study: The study drew acute and convalescent COVID-19 samples from the United States, Italy and Spain. PBMCs, B-cell-depleted T cells, or T cells were the source of the cDNA or gDNA that made up the material.

As handled by the study authors: Amplification of reference gene primers provided the estimated nucleated cell counts. The method was immunoSEQ multiplex PCR; TCRdb's version includes in-frame clones alone and lacks a portion of them. V and J calls and clone size are copied from that table; D and trimming were computed from the DNA. This sample has 50,000 to 65,000 clones, with around 90% found just once. CDR3 length: 14 residues. V gave up 7 bases and J gave up 9 bases, with 22 bases separating them. Germline V gives CDR1 SGHRS, CDR2 YFSETQ. The source material was peripheral blood. This TCR was recovered from a woman of 80 years or more with COVID-19, enrolled during active disease. V is TRBV5-1 and J is TRBJ1-2; a possible D gene is TRBD1 (5 bases). In DNA, the CDR3 is TGCGCCAGCGGATCGGGGGATTTGGCTCTCAGCTACACCTTC. It codes for CASGSGDLALSYTF.